The rows below give T cell receptor beta chains drawn from one sample of a study of control samples from healthy donors and cancer patients. The data were produced by immunoSEQ multiplex PCR, yet TCRdb's version contains in-frame clones alone and is incomplete. The sample lists approximately 60,000 clones; approximately 90% were seen once. Source material: PBMCs. Receptor source: a man younger than 45 with colorectal cancer. Each CDR3 is given without its conserved first and last residue.

J gene,V gene,CDR3 protein
TRBJ2-2,TRBV6-2/TRBV6-3,ASSWGDTGELF
TRBJ2-3,TRBV6-1,ASSDLGNRAFTDTQY
TRBJ1-2,TRBV30,AWSAPKHGSYGYT
TRBJ1-6,TRBV25-1,ASSDDFSYNSPLH
TRBJ1-6,TRBV11-2,ASSLYGGRDSPLH
TRBJ2-7,TRBV11-2,ASSLEGGHPYEQY
TRBJ2-2,TRBV30,ASRLAGYDTGELF
TRBJ2-5,TRBV24-1,ATSDSVLGETQY
TRBJ2-2,TRBV9,ASSVDRVTGELF
TRBJ2-1,TRBV3-1/TRBV3-2,ASSQPGTSNEQF